These 25 T cell receptor beta chains came from one sample sequenced in a study of a mutant IDH1 vaccine in newly diagnosed glioma. The antigens for these receptors are not known. Only in-frame clones appear in the TCRdb table, and some are missing; sequencing was by immunoSEQ multiplex PCR. This sample yields about 94,000 clones, of which 89% are seen a single time; 0.75% to 0.95% belongs to the top ten. Time point denoted: week 47, end of study. It was 300 ug of mutant IDH1 20-mer peptide that made up each vaccine dose, given with topical imiquimod. The input for sequencing was PBMCs, taken from a glioma patient whose treatment included an IDH1 peptide vaccine. The receptors were sampled from a woman in her 50s with glioma.

The J gene is TRBJ2-3, the V gene TRBV5-1, with D maybe TRBD2 (6 bases). V dropped 6 bases and J dropped 4 bases, with 15 bases sitting between them. Germline V CDR1 and CDR2: SGHRS, YFSETQ. CDR3 size: 14 residues. CDR3 region: CASKTRGTSDTQYF. CDR3 DNA sequence: TGCGCCAGCAAAACCCGGGGGACCTCAGATACGCAGTATTTT.

This clone appeared once. The chain recombines TRBV18 with TRBJ2-3; D is possibly TRBD2 (5 bases). V was trimmed by 3 bases and J by 4 bases, leaving 11 bases between them. Germline values: CDR1 KGHSH, CDR2 LQKENI. CDR3 size: 14 residues. The CDR3 is CASSPQRTADTQYF. The CDR3 DNA follows: TGTGCCAGCTCACCGCAGAGGACTGCAGATACGCAGTATTTT. Based on the CDR3 plus reference TRBV18 and TRBJ2-3, the full variable domain is NAGVMQNPRHLVRRRGQEARLRCSPMKGHSHVYWYRQLPEEGLKFMVYLQKENIIDESGMPKERFSAEFPKEGPSILRIQQVVRGDSAAYFCASSPQRTADTQYFGPGTRLTVL.

The CDR3 sequence is CASRPLGAGGSTGELFF. CDR3 DNA sequence: TGTGCCAGCAGGCCTTTGGGGGCGGGAGGGAGCACCGGGGAGCTGTTTTTT. The rearrangement uses TRBV27 and TRBJ2-2; 9 nucleotides align to TRBD2. CDR3 size: 17 residues. CDR1 and CDR2 (germline): MNHEY, SMNVEV (reference sequence). Trimming took 6 bases from V and 4 from J; bases not matched to a gene: 12.

This clone appeared a single time. The J gene is TRBJ1-5, the V gene TRBV5-1; 9 bases match TRBD1. The V gene's germline CDR1 is SGHRS and CDR2 YFSETQ. The CDR3 loop spans 16 amino acids. Germline trimming cut 4 bases from V and 2 bases from J; bases unmatched to any gene: 7. The CDR3, as DNA: TGCGCCAGCAGCCCCGGGGACAGGGTGGGCAATCAGCCCCAGCATTTT. Its protein is CASSPGDRVGNQPQHF.

The chain links TRBV7-2 to TRBJ1-4, with D tentatively TRBD1 (5 bases). The ends were cut back, 3 bases at V and 5 bases at J, with 10 bases in the middle. The CDR3 is 14 residues long. Germline V gene sequence: CDR1 SGHTA, CDR2 FQGNSA. CDR3 region: CASSFGGTNEKLFF. CDR3 nucleotide sequence: TGTGCCAGCAGCTTTGGCGGGACGAATGAAAAACTGTTTTTT.

This chain connects TRBV16 to TRBJ2-7; tentative D call: TRBD2 (6 bases). CDR3 length: 17 amino acids. Germline-derived CDR1 and CDR2 are KGHSY and FQNENV. Between the trimmed V and J ends, which lost 1 base and 3 bases, there was a span of 19 bases. CDR3 amino acids: CASSQFITSGTYYEQYF. CDR3 nucleotide sequence: TGTGCCAGCAGCCAATTCATAACCTCCGGGACTTACTACGAGCAGTACTTC.

J is TRBJ2-1 and V is TRBV7-6, with TRBD2 identical over 10 bases. This CDR3 contains 18 residues. Per the germline V gene, CDR1 is SGHVS and CDR2 is FNYEAQ. The J segment lost 3 bases and the V segment lost 5 bases, leaving 13 bases of the junction unmatched. The CDR3 nucleotides are TGTGCCAGCAGCCCTAGGTCCCCTAGCGGGGGACTCTACAATGAGCAGTTCTTC. Its translation is CASSPRSPSGGLYNEQFF.

The chain joins TRBV18 to TRBJ1-4; weak D call: TRBD1 (5 bases). CDR3 size: 16 residues. Trimming removed 2 bases at V and 2 bases at J, with 12 bases between. Germline V gives CDR1 KGHSH, CDR2 LQKENI. CDR3 in amino acids: CASSPFGGDTNEKLFF. The CDR3 DNA is TGTGCCAGCTCACCATTTGGAGGGGATACTAATGAAAAACTGTTTTTT. The whole variable domain, filled in from reference TRBV18 and TRBJ1-4, reads NAGVMQNPRHLVRRRGQEARLRCSPMKGHSHVYWYRQLPEEGLKFMVYLQKENIIDESGMPKERFSAEFPKEGPSILRIQQVVRGDSAAYFCASSPFGGDTNEKLFFGSGTQLSVL.

The chain has TRBV7-9 and TRBJ1-5; a weak D match, TRBD1 (5 bases). The germline gives CDR1 SEHNR, CDR2 FQNEAQ (reference sequence). The ends were cut back, 5 bases at V and 0 bases at J, with 11 bases in the middle. This CDR3 contains 15 residues. CDR3: CASSGTEYSNQPQHF. DNA for the CDR3: TGTGCCAGCAGCGGGACGGAGTATAGCAATCAGCCCCAGCATTTT.

The V and J genes are TRBV10-3 and TRBJ1-1; D not resolved. The germline V gene has CDR1 ENHRY and CDR2 SYGVKD. The CDR3 runs 12 residues. V lost 3 bases and J lost 3, with 5 bases in between. The CDR3, as DNA: TGTGCCATCAGTGAATCCGACACTGAAGCTTTCTTT. Amino acids: CAISESDTEAFF.

With respect to this clone: One junction end does not reproduce the germline sequence, and a read error may be involved. The rearrangement joins TRBV2 to TRBJ1-4; D unresolved. This CDR3 is 15 amino acids long. Germline V gives CDR1 SNHLY, CDR2 FYNNEI. Here the CDR3 DNA reads TGTGCCAGCACCGAAACCCAAGCTTCTAACGAAAAACTGTTTTTT. Its translation is CASTETQASNEKLFF.

The chain couples TRBV18 to TRBJ1-1; D may be TRBD1 (5 bases). The V and J ends lost 6 bases and 1 base respectively, with 9 bases between them. Per the germline V gene, CDR1 is KGHSH and CDR2 is LQKENI. This CDR3 is 13 amino acids long. The CDR3 region is CASSLDRNTEAFF. Written as DNA, the CDR3 is TGTGCCAGCTCCCTAGACAGGAACACTGAAGCTTTCTTT.

Only one count was recorded for this clone. The chain employs TRBV5-4 and TRBJ2-3; TRBD2 agrees at 11 bases. The V segment lost 4 bases and the J segment 4 bases; nucleotides outside the gene matches: 17. This CDR3 region has 19 residues. Germline V gives CDR1 SGHNT, CDR2 YYREEE (reference sequence). The CDR3 reads CASSPRRGVAGGTPDTQYF. CDR3 in DNA: TGTGCCAGCAGCCCGAGGAGGGGGGTAGCGGGAGGGACGCCAGATACGCAGTATTTT.

This clone showed up just once. V gene TRBV30 combines with J gene TRBJ1-3, with D unclear. The CDR3 is made up of 15 amino acids. CDR1 is GTSNPN, CDR2 SVGIG, per germline (reference sequence). V shed 0 bases and J shed 2 bases, with 11 bases lying between them. The DNA for the CDR3 is TGTGCCTGGAGTGTACCTCCAGTCGCTGGAAACACCATATATTTT. Translation: CAWSVPPVAGNTIYF.

This sequence joins TRBV19 and TRBJ1-6; the match to TRBD1 covers 7 bases. V lost 3 bases to trimming and J lost 3 bases; unmatched junction nucleotides: 8. CDR1 LNHDA and CDR2 SQIVND come from the germline V gene (reference sequence). The CDR3 length is 17 residues. CDR3: CASSIVPGGLYNSPLHF. CDR3 DNA sequence: TGTGCCAGTAGTATCGTTCCAGGGGGGCTCTATAATTCACCCCTCCACTTT.

The chain links TRBV5-1 to TRBJ2-5; D is unclear. V was pared by 0 bases and J by 5 bases, with 2 bases between. Germline CDR1 SGHRS, CDR2 YFSETQ. This CDR3 contains 11 residues. CDR3 protein: CASSLDETQYF. The CDR3 DNA reads TGCGCCAGCAGCTTGGATGAGACCCAGTACTTC.

The chain combines TRBV28 with TRBJ1-3; no definite D call. Trimming shortened V by 9 bases and J by 0 bases, and 12 bases separated the two germline ends. The CDR3 length is 14 residues. Germline assignment: CDR1 MDHEN and CDR2 SYDVKM. The chain's CDR3 is CASSKTRSGNTIYF. The CDR3 DNA follows: TGTGCCAGTTCTAAAACCCGCTCTGGAAACACCATATATTTT.

This clone was seen only a few times. The rearrangement joins TRBV19 to TRBJ2-7, with TRBD1 matching over 11 bases. With V trimmed by 8 bases and J by 6 bases, 9 bases remained unmatched. This CDR3 has 14 amino acids. Looked up from germline, CDR1 is LNHDA and CDR2 is SQIVND (reference sequence). CDR3 nucleotides: TGTGCCAGTTGGGGAACCGGGACAGGGGGCGAGCAGTACTTC. It yields the protein CASWGTGTGGEQYF.

V is TRBV27 and J is TRBJ2-5; tentatively, D is TRBD2 (5 bases). Germline V gene lookup returns CDR1 MNHEY and CDR2 SMNVEV (reference sequence). This CDR3 region has 15 residues. Trimming took off 3 bases at V and 0 bases at J, with 11 bases between the two ends. CDR3 region: CASSFLGEYQETQYF. For the CDR3, the DNA is TGTGCCAGCAGTTTCCTCGGGGAGTACCAAGAGACCCAGTACTTC.

This clone has just one count. The chain carries TRBV19 and TRBJ2-7; D is uncertain. The V end was cut by 9 bases, the J end by 4 bases, with 19 bases between. CDR1 and CDR2 (germline): LNHDA, SQIVND (reference sequence). This CDR3 is built from 14 residues. CDR3 region: CASKPEAAQYEQYF. CDR3 in DNA: TGTGCCAGCAAACCCGAGGCGGCTCAATACGAGCAGTACTTC.

The DNA for the CDR3 is TGTGCCAGCAGCGTCGGGACCGGACTCTACGAGCAGTACTTC. It codes for CASSVGTGLYEQYF. The chain employs TRBV9 and TRBJ2-7, with D possibly called TRBD1 or TRBD2 (5 bases each). V was cut by 2 bases and J by 3 bases, with 12 bases left in between. Per germline, CDR1 SGDLS and CDR2 YYNGEE. The CDR3 covers 14 residues.

The gene calls are TRBV13 and TRBJ2-3, with 14 bases identical to TRBD2. V shed 6 bases and J 0 bases; nucleotides not matched to a gene: 5. CDR3 length: 17 amino acids. In germline, CDR1 is PRHDT, CDR2 FYEKMQ (reference sequence). The CDR3, as DNA: TGTGCCAGCAGTCGGACTAGCGGGAGGACTAGCACAGATACGCAGTATTTT. This translates into CASSRTSGRTSTDTQYF. The full variable domain, rest sourced from reference TRBV13 and TRBJ2-3, is AAGVIQSPRHLIKEKRETATLKCYPIPRHDTVYWYQQGPGQDPQFLISFYEKMQSDKGSIPDRFSAQQFSDYHSELNMSSLELGDSALYFCASSRTSGRTSTDTQYFGPGTRLTVL.

Of note for this clone: A read error may account for a junction end that differs from germline. The chain combines TRBV6-1 with TRBJ2-7; tentative D call: TRBD2 (7 bases). The CDR3 has 16 amino acids. CDR1 MNHNS and CDR2 SASEGT come from the germline V gene. CDR3 sequence (DNA): TGTGCCATCAGTGGGGGGGGGCGGACAAGCTCCTACGAGCAGTACTTC. Encoded protein: CAISGGGRTSSYEQYF.

The CDR3 is CASSFLAGGLYTQYF. The CDR3 DNA reads as TGTGCCAGCAGTTTCTTAGCGGGAGGGCTATATACGCAGTATTTT. The V gene is TRBV6-6, the J gene TRBJ2-3, with TRBD2 matching 11 bases. Germline V gene lookup returns CDR1 MNHNY and CDR2 SVGAGI (reference sequence). With V trimmed by 4 bases and J by 7 bases, 7 bases remained unmatched. This CDR3 region has 15 residues.

The chain is built from TRBV5-4 and TRBJ2-3, with a weak D call TRBD1 (6 bases). CDR1 and CDR2 from the germline V gene are SGHNT and YYREEE (reference sequence). Between the trimmed V and J ends, which lost 0 bases and 2 bases, there was a span of 10 bases. The CDR3 contains 15 residues. The CDR3 reads CASSLDRALTDTQYF. DNA for the CDR3: TGTGCCAGCAGCTTGGACAGGGCGCTCACAGATACGCAGTATTTT. Together with reference TRBV5-4 and TRBJ2-3, the CDR3 gives the full variable domain: ETGVTQSPTHLIKTRGQQVTLRCSSQSGHNTVSWYQQALGQGPQFIFQYYREEENGRGNFPPRFSGLQFPNYSSELNVNALELDDSALYLCASSLDRALTDTQYFGPGTRLTVL.